The clone carrying this T cell receptor beta chain appeared once. Its antigen is not known. The data are from a study of long-term antiretroviral therapy in people with HIV. Study results and caveats: Although diversity increased after ART, it remained lower than in transplant donor controls.

Runs used v3.0 of the immunoSEQ assay and were done at survey level. Produced via immunoSEQ multiplex PCR; TCRdb's table is partial and in-frame only. This table has about 25,000 clones, about 91% appearing once. The CDR3 runs to 19 residues. Germline V CDR1 and CDR2: SGHDT, YYEEEE. The V end was cut by 0 bases, the J end by 1 base, with 22 bases between. Sample: unsorted PBMCs, taken around 4.6 years after starting antiretroviral therapy. The chain joins TRBV5-6 to TRBJ1-1; D remains ambiguous. This TCR derives from a man aged 25-40 years with HIV. CDR3 region: CASSLGISIIPRGNTEAFF. CDR3 coding DNA: TGTGCCAGCAGCTTGGGAATCAGCATCATTCCGCGAGGGAACACTGAAGCTTTCTTT.